The present entry profiles one T cell receptor beta chain with its context. This specimen belongs to a study of blood T cell repertoires in COVID-19. Overall study context: The origin of the acute and convalescent COVID-19 samples was the United States, Italy and Spain.

Assay: immunoSEQ multiplex PCR; the TCRdb copy retains only in-frame clones and omits some. The sample records 270,000 or so clones, 89% being singletons. CDR1 and CDR2 (germline): SGHAT, FQNNGV. CDR3 size: 17 residues. V dropped 7 bases and J dropped 1; count of bases not matched to a gene: 8. This TCR came from a woman aged 35 to 49 who had recovered from COVID-19. The sequenced material came from peripheral blood. V is TRBV11-2 and J is TRBJ2-3; 13 nucleotides align to TRBD2. The CDR3 region is CASKRVGLAGGTDTQYF. The CDR3 DNA reads as TGTGCCAGCAAGCGTGTAGGACTAGCGGGAGGCACAGATACGCAGTATTTT.